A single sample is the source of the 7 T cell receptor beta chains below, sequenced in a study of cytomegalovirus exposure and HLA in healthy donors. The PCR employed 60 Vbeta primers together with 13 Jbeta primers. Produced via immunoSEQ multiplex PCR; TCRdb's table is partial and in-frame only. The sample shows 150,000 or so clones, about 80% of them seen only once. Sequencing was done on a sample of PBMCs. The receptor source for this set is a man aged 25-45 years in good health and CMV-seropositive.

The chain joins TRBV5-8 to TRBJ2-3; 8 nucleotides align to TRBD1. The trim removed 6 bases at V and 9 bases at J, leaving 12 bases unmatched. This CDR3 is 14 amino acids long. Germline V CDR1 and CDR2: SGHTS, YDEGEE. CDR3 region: CASTDRGLVCTQYF. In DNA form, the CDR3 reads TGTGCCAGCACCGACAGGGGCCTAGTATGCACGCAGTATTTT.

In DNA form, the CDR3 reads TGTGCCAGCAGCGAGAGGGTATCCTCTGGGGCCAACGTCCTGACTTTC. Encoded protein: CASSERVSSGANVLTF. J is TRBJ2-6 and V is TRBV28, with D tentatively TRBD2 (5 bases). Germline CDR1 is MDHEN and CDR2 is SYDVKM. Trimming removed 6 bases from V and 0 bases from J, with 12 bases in between. This CDR3 has 16 residues. Variable domain in full (rest from reference TRBV28 and TRBJ2-6): DVKVTQSSRYLVKRTGEKVFLECVQDMDHENMFWYRQDPGLGLRLIYFSYDVKMKEKGDIPEGYSVSREKKERFSLILESASTNQTSMYLCASSERVSSGANVLTFGAGSRLTVL.

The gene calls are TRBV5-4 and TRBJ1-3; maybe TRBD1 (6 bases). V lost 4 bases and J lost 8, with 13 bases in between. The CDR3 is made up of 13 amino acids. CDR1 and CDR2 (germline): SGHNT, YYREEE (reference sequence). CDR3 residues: CASSGTLGDTIYF. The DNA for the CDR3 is TGTGCCAGCAGCGGGACACTCGGGGACACCATATATTTT.

The CDR3 bases are TGTGCCAGCAGTTACTTGGCAGGGCGGCGGTACAATGAGCAGTTCTTC. Encoded protein: CASSYLAGRRYNEQFF. This chain links TRBV6-5 with TRBJ2-1; D is possibly TRBD1 (5 bases). Per germline, CDR1 MNHEY and CDR2 SVGAGI. The CDR3 is 16 amino acids. The ends were cut back, 1 base at V and 4 bases at J, with 14 bases in the middle.

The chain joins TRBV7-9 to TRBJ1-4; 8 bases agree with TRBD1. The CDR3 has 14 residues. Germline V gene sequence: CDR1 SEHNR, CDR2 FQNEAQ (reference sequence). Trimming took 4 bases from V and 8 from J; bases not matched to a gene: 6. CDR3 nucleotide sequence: TGTGCCAGCAGCTCGGACAGGGCAGGAGAAAAACTGTTTTTT. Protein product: CASSSDRAGEKLFF.

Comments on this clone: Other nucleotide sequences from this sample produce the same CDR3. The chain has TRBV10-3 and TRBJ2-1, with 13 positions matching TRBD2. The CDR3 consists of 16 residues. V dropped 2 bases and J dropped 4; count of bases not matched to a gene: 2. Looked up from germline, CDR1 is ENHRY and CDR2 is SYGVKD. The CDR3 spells CAISEGLAGAYNEQFF. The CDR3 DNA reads TGTGCCATCAGTGAGGGACTAGCGGGAGCATACAATGAGCAGTTCTTC.

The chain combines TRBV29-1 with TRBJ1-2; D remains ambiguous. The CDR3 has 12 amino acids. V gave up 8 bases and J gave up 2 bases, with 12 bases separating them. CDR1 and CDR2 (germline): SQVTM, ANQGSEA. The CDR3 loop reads CSIVRENYGYTF. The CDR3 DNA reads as TGCAGCATCGTGAGGGAGAACTATGGCTACACCTTC.